This T cell receptor (beta chain) is drawn from a study of Ad26.COV2.S vaccination and SARS-CoV-2 variants. Whole-study findings and limits: Possibly, TCR breadth and depth analyses underestimated total T cell responses.

Treatment specified: around 19 received Ad26.COV2.S at low or high dose, single or two shots; about 5 received placebo; per-sample allocation not given. Sampling happened 63 days after the first vaccine or placebo injection. An Ad26 vector expressing Wuhan-strain SARS-CoV-2 spike constituted the vaccine. Germline-derived CDR1 and CDR2 are SEHNR and FQNEAQ (reference sequence). The CDR3 consists of 16 residues. The junction had 9 bases not matched to a gene; V was cut back by 1 base and J by 6 bases. The table lists this clone with a count of one. The target antigen is unknown. The method was immunoSEQ multiplex PCR; TCRdb's version includes in-frame clones alone and lacks a portion of them. The table lists roughly 380,000 clones, approximately 90% of them singletons.

The J gene is TRBJ1-1, the V gene TRBV7-9; 9 bases line up with TRBD1. The sequenced sample was peripheral blood, obtained in a trial of Ad26.COV2.S vaccine versus placebo. This sequence originates from a person aged 18 to 65 who received the Ad26.COV2.S COVID-19 vaccine or a placebo. The CDR3 sequence is CASSLEGPGQGSEAFF. DNA for the CDR3: TGTGCCAGCAGCTTAGAGGGTCCGGGACAGGGCTCTGAAGCTTTCTTT. Using reference TRBV7-9 and TRBJ1-1 for the parts outside the CDR3, the full variable domain is DTGVSQNPRHKITKRGQNVTFRCDPISEHNRLYWYRQTLGQGPEFLTYFQNEAQLEKSRLLSDRFSAERPKGSFSTLEIQRTEQGDSAMYLCASSLEGPGQGSEAFFGQGTRLTVV.